This T cell receptor (beta chain) originates from a study of T cell changes during pregnancy in multiple sclerosis. Sequencing used immunoSEQ multiplex PCR; TCRdb keeps in-frame clones, though not all of them. The table records around 58,000 clones, under 95% of them present only once. Germline V lookup: CDR1 SGHVS, CDR2 FNYEAQ. CDR3 length: 17 residues. Trimming stripped 7 bases from V and 5 bases from J, with 23 bases between. Specimen: CD4+ T cells from peripheral blood mononuclear cells, collected after pregnancy. This TCR was sampled from a female donor in good health, enrolled as a control in a pregnancy study. V gene TRBV7-6 combines with J gene TRBJ1-4; weak D call: TRBD1 (6 bases). The DNA of the CDR3 is TGTGCCAGCACCCCGGGGATTACGGGACACCCAAATGAAAAACTGTTTTTT. Residues: CASTPGITGHPNEKLFF.